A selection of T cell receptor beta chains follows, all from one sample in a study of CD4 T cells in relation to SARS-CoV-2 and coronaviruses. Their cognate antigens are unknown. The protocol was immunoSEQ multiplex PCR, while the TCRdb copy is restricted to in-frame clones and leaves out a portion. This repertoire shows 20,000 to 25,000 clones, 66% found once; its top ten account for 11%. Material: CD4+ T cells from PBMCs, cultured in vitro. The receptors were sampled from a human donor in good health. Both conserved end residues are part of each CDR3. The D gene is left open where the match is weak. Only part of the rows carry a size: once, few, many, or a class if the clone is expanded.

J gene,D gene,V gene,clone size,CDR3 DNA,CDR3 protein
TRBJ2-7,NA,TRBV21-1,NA,TGTGCCAGCAGCAAAGGTCCAGTATGGGACGAGCAGTACTTC,CASSKGPVWDEQYF
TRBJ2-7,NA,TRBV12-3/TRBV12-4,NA,TGTGCCAGCAGTTGGGGGGCCTACGAGCAGTACTTC,CASSWGAYEQYF
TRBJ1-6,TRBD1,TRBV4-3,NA,TGCGCCAGCAGCCAAGACAGGGGGTATAATTCACCCCTCCACTTT,CASSQDRGYNSPLHF
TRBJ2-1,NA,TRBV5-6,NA,TGTGCCAGCAGCTCCCTGGGGGGACAGAATGAGCAGTTCTTC,CASSSLGGQNEQFF
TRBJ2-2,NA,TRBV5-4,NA,TGTGCCAGCAGCTTACAGGGTGCGGCCACCGGGGAGCTGTTTTTT,CASSLQGAATGELFF
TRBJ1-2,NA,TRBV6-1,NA,TGTGCCAGCAGTGAAACCCATTGGGCTAACTATGGCTACACCTTC,CASSETHWANYGYTF
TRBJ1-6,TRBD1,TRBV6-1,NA,TGTGCCAGCAGTGCCCCGACAGGGGTTTCCTATAATTCACCCCTCCACTTT,CASSAPTGVSYNSPLHF
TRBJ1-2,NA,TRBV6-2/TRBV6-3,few,TGTGCCAGCAGTTCAAGAAATACATATTTGGGCTACACCTTC,CASSSRNTYLGYTF
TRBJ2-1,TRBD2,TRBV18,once,TGTGCCAGCTCACCGGGACTAGCGGAAAGCAATGAGCAGTTCTTC,CASSPGLAESNEQFF
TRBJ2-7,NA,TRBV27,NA,TGTGCCAGCAGTTTATCGGACCCCGGCCGCTACGAGCAGTACTTC,CASSLSDPGRYEQYF
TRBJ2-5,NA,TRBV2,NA,TGTGCCAGCAGCCGGCGGGACAGTCGGTCGGAGACCCAGTACTTC,CASSRRDSRSETQYF
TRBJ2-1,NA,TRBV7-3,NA,TGTGCCAGCAGCTTATACGGGGGTGAGCAGTTCTTC,CASSLYGGEQFF
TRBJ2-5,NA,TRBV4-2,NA,TGTGCCAGCAGCCACCCGGGACGGTCCGCCCAAGAGACCCAGTACTTC,CASSHPGRSAQETQYF
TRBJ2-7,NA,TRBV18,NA,TGTGCCAGCTCATCCTCCTCCTACGAGCAGTACTTC,CASSSSSYEQYF
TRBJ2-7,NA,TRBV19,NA,TGTGCCAGTAGTATAGATTCTGGCTACGAGCAGTACTTC,CASSIDSGYEQYF
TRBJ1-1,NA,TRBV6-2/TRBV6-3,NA,TGTGCCAGCAGCGAGGTAGCCGTGAACACTGAAGCTTTCTTT,CASSEVAVNTEAFF
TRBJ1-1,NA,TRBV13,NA,TGTGCCAGCAGCCTTTCGCGCGGGATAACTGAAGCTTTCTTT,CASSLSRGITEAFF
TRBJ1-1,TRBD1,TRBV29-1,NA,TGCAGCGTTCCGGGACAGGGGGCCGGGAACACTGAAGCTTTCTTT,CSVPGQGAGNTEAFF
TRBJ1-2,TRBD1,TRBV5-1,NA,TGCGCCAGCAGCTTGACAGGGGCCGACTATGGCTACACCTTC,CASSLTGADYGYTF
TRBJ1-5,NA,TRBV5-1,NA,TGCGCCAGCAGCTTGGGAGGGGACCATCAGCCCCAGCATTTT,CASSLGGDHQPQHF
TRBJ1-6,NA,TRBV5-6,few,TGTGCCAGCAGGATAGGGGGGGTCGGATCACCCCTCCACTTT,CASRIGGVGSPLHF
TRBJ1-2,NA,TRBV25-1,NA,TGTGCCAGCAGTGAATACGGGAGCAGAGAGGGCTATGGCTACACCTTC,CASSEYGSREGYGYTF
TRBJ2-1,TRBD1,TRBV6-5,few,TGTGCCAGCAGCCTACAGGGGGGCTTTATTGAGCAGTTCTTC,CASSLQGGFIEQFF